This T cell receptor beta chain emerged from a study of blood T cell repertoires in COVID-19. Study-wide background: Both acute and convalescent COVID-19 samples were obtained from the United States, Italy and Spain. PBMCs, B-cell-depleted T cells, or T cells were the source of the cDNA or gDNA that made up the material.

Original analysis: Estimated nucleated cell counts came from reference gene primer amplification. Method: immunoSEQ multiplex PCR; TCRdb's copy keeps in-frame clones and lacks some. That table gives V, J and clone size, and the DNA gave D and trimming. The data contain around 52,000 clones, around 88% of them singletons. The V gene end was trimmed by 8 bases and the J gene end by 10 bases; junction bases not matched to a gene: 14. Germline V lookup: CDR1 SNHLY, CDR2 FYNNEI. There are 15 residues in the CDR3. The clonotype was recovered from a human donor in a cohort sampled during active COVID-19. The sequenced material came from peripheral blood. The chain combines TRBV2 with TRBJ2-1, with 10 bases fitting TRBD1. CDR3: CASQRAGQGIGEQFF. As DNA, the CDR3 is TGTGCCAGCCAAAGAGCGGGACAGGGGATTGGAGAGCAGTTCTTC.